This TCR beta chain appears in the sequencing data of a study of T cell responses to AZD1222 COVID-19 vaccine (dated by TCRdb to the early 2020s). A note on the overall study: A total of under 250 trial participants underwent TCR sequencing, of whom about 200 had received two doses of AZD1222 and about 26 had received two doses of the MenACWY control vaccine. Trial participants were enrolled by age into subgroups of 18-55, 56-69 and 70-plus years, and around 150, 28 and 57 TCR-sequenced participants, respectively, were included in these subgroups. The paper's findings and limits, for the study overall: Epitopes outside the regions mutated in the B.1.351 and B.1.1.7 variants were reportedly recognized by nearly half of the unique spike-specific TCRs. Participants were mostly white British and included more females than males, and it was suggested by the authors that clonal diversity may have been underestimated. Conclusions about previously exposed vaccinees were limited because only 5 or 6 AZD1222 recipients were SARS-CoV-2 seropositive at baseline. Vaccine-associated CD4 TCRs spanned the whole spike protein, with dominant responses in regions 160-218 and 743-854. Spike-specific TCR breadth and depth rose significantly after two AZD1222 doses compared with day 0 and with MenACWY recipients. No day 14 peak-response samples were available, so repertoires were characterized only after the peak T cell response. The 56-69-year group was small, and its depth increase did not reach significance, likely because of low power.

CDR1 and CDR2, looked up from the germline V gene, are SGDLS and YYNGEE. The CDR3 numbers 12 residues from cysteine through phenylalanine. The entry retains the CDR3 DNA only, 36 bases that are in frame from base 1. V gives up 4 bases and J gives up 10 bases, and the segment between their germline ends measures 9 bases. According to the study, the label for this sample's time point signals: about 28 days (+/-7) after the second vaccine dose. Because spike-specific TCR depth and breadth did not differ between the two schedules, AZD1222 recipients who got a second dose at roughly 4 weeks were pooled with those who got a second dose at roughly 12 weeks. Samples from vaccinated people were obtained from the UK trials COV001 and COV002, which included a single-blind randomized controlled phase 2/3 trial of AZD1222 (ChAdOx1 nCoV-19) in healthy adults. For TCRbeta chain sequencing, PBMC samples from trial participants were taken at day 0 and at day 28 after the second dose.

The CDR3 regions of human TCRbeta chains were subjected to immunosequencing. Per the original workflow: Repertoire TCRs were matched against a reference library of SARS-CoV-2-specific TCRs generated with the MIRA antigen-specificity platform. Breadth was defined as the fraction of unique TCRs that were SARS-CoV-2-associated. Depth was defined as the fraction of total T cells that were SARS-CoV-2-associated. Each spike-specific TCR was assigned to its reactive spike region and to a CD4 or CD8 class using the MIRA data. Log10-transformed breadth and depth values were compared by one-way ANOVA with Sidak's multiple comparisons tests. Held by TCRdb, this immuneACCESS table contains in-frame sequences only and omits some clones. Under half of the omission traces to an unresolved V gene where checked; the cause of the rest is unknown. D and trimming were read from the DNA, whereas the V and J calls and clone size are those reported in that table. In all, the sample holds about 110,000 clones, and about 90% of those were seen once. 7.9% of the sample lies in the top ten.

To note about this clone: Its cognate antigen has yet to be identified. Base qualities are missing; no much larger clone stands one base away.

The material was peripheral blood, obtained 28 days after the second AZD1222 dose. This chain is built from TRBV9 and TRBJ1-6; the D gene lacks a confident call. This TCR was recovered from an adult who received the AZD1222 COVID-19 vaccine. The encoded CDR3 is CASSRDQSPLHF. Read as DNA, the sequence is TGTGCCAGCAGCCGGGATCAATCACCCCTCCACTTT.